This is a list of T cell receptor beta chains from one sample in a study of shared clonotypes between healthy human individuals. The protocol was immunoSEQ multiplex PCR, while the TCRdb copy is restricted to in-frame clones and leaves out a portion. Counted here are roughly 170,000 clones, 65% to 70% occurring once; the ten biggest clones make up 10%. The source material was memory CD4+ T cells sorted from blood. The source of these receptors is a man younger than 45 in good health. Each CDR3 is given with its conserved first and last residue. The D gene is left open where the match is weak. Rows may omit the clone size; those that give it use once, few, many or a size class.

>TRBJ1-2|few|13|.|TRBV5-1
TGCGCCAGCAGCTTGGAAAGGGCTTATGGCTACACCTTC
CASSLERAYGYTF
>TRBJ1-4|.|15|.|TRBV19
TGTGCCAGTAGTCTGTACAGCTTCAAAAATGAAAAACTGTTTTTT
CASSLYSFKNEKLFF
>TRBJ1-2|.|14|.|TRBV28
.
CASSSSGRDEGYTF
>TRBJ2-7|.|13|.|TRBV27
TGTGCCAGCAGTTTATGGGGCGCCGGGGAGCAGTACTTC
CASSLWGAGEQYF
>TRBJ2-7|.|15|.|TRBV5-1
TGCGCCAGCAGCTTGGATCCGGGACGGAAAGTGGAGCAGTACTTC
CASSLDPGRKVEQYF
>TRBJ1-1|.|13|.|TRBV6-5
TGTGCCAGCAGTTACCGAGGGAACACTGAAGCTTTCTTT
CASSYRGNTEAFF
>TRBJ1-4|once|15|TRBD1|TRBV6-1
TGTGCCAGCAGTGAACCGGACAGGGCAGGGAAAAAACTGTTTTTT
CASSEPDRAGKKLFF
>TRBJ1-1|once|16|TRBD1|TRBV5-1
TGCGCCAGCAGCTTGGGCTACAGGGGAACGAACACTGAAGCTTTCTTT
CASSLGYRGTNTEAFF
>TRBJ2-5|many|11|.|TRBV14
TGTGCCAGCAGCCAAGATGGGACCCAGTACTTC
CASSQDGTQYF
>TRBJ2-7|.|17|TRBD2|TRBV4-1
TGCGCCAGCAGCCGATCGCCGACTAGCGGAACCCCCTACGAGCAGTACTTC
CASSRSPTSGTPYEQYF
>TRBJ2-2|.|12|.|TRBV11-3
TGTGCCAGCAGCTTAGAAGTCGGGGAGCTGTTTTTT
CASSLEVGELFF
>TRBJ2-3|.|13|.|TRBV5-1
TGCGCCAGCAGCTTGGTTGTGGGAGATACGCAGTATTTT
CASSLVVGDTQYF
>TRBJ2-7|.|14|.|TRBV11-3
TGTGCCAGCAGCTTAAGGGTCAGAGACTACGAGCAGTACTTC
CASSLRVRDYEQYF
>TRBJ2-5|few|14|TRBD2|TRBV2
TGTGCCAGCAGTGCGGGACTAGCGAGCGGGACCCAGTACTTC
CASSAGLASGTQYF
>TRBJ2-5|few|15|TRBD1|TRBV11-3
TGTGCCAGCAGCTCCTCCGGGACAGGGCAAGAGACCCAGTACTTC
CASSSSGTGQETQYF
>TRBJ1-2|.|12|.|TRBV28
TGTGCCAGCAAACAGATATCCTATGGCTACACCTTC
CASKQISYGYTF